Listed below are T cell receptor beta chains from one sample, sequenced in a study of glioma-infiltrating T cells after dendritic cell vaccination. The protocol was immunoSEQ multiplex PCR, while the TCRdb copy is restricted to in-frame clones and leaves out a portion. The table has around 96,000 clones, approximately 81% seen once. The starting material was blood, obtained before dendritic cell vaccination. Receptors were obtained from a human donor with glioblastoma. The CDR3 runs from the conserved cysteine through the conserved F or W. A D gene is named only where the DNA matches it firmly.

CASTQWGGRDHEQYF,TRBJ2-7,-,TRBV28
CASSLDRDTEAFF,TRBJ1-1,-,TRBV7-2
CASSYRDRGRETQYF,TRBJ2-5,TRBD1,TRBV28
CASSYKRVSYNEQFF,TRBJ2-1,-,TRBV2
CASSLSGISVETQYF,TRBJ2-5,TRBD2,TRBV5-1
CATSRGHGRTF,TRBJ1-2,-,TRBV15
CASSGTQGMGEKLFF,TRBJ1-4,-,TRBV19
CASSPAPRTGGGYTF,TRBJ1-2,TRBD1,TRBV6-6
CAWSKLANTEAFF,TRBJ1-1,-,TRBV30
CASSSDNRGLTEAFF,TRBJ1-1,TRBD1,TRBV18
CASSPSNRGYTEAFF,TRBJ1-1,TRBD1,TRBV18
CASSFSGTQQETQYF,TRBJ2-5,-,TRBV5-1
CASTLGGASFEQYF,TRBJ2-7,-,TRBV28
CASSYIRGPLGEAFF,TRBJ1-1,-,TRBV5-1
CASSDYYEQYF,TRBJ2-7,-,TRBV2
CASSQLPGRNTEAFF,TRBJ1-1,-,TRBV4-1
CASSYSTRAHGYTF,TRBJ1-2,-,TRBV6-6
CASSLARDRGVYEQYF,TRBJ2-7,TRBD1,TRBV5-1
CASSLDRYNEQFF,TRBJ2-1,-,TRBV5-4
CTSSQYSPITGNTIYF,TRBJ1-3,-,TRBV1
CASNPSFSYEQYF,TRBJ2-7,-,TRBV6-1
CASRYSSGANVLTF,TRBJ2-6,-,TRBV2
CAISEGTGGSYGYTF,TRBJ1-2,TRBD1,TRBV10-3
CASSYRRGGRQETQYF,TRBJ2-5,TRBD2,TRBV6-5